These 15 T cell receptor beta chains came from one sample sequenced in a study of patients and donors after allogeneic stem cell transplantation. TCRdb passed the RT-PCR reads through MiXCR, listing each CDR3 protein once. The data show about 200,000 distinct CDR3 sequences, more than 35% seen once. Material for sequencing was blood, either unsorted or a sorted T cell fraction (not recorded which). These receptors were taken from a human donor who was either an allogeneic HSCT recipient or a stem cell or donor lymphocyte infusion donor (not recorded which). It is not recorded whose cells these are; they may come from a transplant donor.

This chain joins TRBV9 and TRBJ2-3; 8 bases are shared with TRBD2. Germline V gene data show CDR1 as SGDLS and CDR2 as YYNGEE. The CDR3 length is 18 residues. The ends lost 0 bases at V and 0 bases at J; junction bases unmatched: 9. The chain's CDR3 is CASSVVPAGVPSTDTQYF. The CDR3 region has the DNA TGTGCCAGCAGCGTAGTACCAGCGGGAGTTCCCAGCACAGATACGCAGTATTTT.

The chain employs TRBV5-1 and TRBJ1-6; D unclear. The CDR3 length is 13 residues. Trimming removed 3 bases from V and 6 bases from J, with 7 bases in between. Germline CDR1 is SGHRS and CDR2 is YFSETQ. The CDR3 DNA is TGCGCCAGCAGCTCGGCGGGTAATTCACCCCTCCACTTT. It encodes CASSSAGNSPLHF.

The chain has TRBV25-1 and TRBJ2-7; 13 nucleotides agree with TRBD2. After removal of 5 bases from V and 6 bases from J, the junction contained 4 bases not matched to a gene. The CDR3 is made up of 14 amino acids. Germline V lookup: CDR1 MGHDK, CDR2 SYGVNS. CDR3 bases: TGTGCCAGCAGTTTACTAGCGGGAGGGCCCGAGCAGTACTTC. Translated: CASSLLAGGPEQYF.

This clonotype was seen at least ten times. This chain uses TRBV12-3 or TRBV12-4 with TRBJ1-2, with D uncertain. Trimming stripped 2 bases from V and 0 bases from J, with 4 bases between. This CDR3 is built from 13 residues. CDR3 sequence reads: CASSLTANYGYTF. In nucleotides, the CDR3 is TGTGCCAGCAGTTTAACAGCTAACTATGGCTACACCTTC.

There are a few counts of this clonotype. This chain joins TRBV27 and TRBJ2-7; D not certain. Germline assignment: CDR1 MNHEY and CDR2 SMNVEV (reference sequence). This CDR3 region has 15 residues. Trimming cost V 0 bases and J 7 bases, with 16 bases left between them. The CDR3 protein is CASSLSRSRMVEQYF. CDR3 bases: TGTGCCAGCAGTTTATCGAGATCTCGTATGGTAGAGCAGTACTTC.

In DNA form, the CDR3 reads TGTGCCAGCAGCTCCCTTAGGACTAGCGGTGATGAGCAGTTCTTC. Translation: CASSSLRTSGDEQFF. The chain recombines TRBV7-9 with TRBJ2-1; 10 positions match TRBD2. The CDR3 is made up of 15 amino acids. Losses at the gene ends were 4 bases for V and 8 bases for J; bases not matched to a gene: 8. The germline CDR1 and CDR2 sequences are SEHNR and FQNEAQ (reference sequence). Together with reference TRBV7-9 and TRBJ2-1, the CDR3 gives the full variable domain: DTGVSQNPRHKITKRGQNVTFRCDPISEHNRLYWYRQTLGQGPEFLTYFQNEAQLEKSRLLSDRFSAERPKGSFSTLEIQRTEQGDSAMYLCASSSLRTSGDEQFFGPGTRLTVL.

In this sample, this clonotype turned up once. This chain links TRBV2 with TRBJ2-7, with TRBD1 matching over 9 bases. Germline V gene sequence: CDR1 SNHLY, CDR2 FYNNEI. The CDR3 length is 14 residues. Losses at the gene ends were 3 bases for V and 3 bases for J; bases not matched to a gene: 3. The CDR3 DNA reads as TGTGCCAGCAGTGAGGACAGGGGCTACTACGAGCAGTACTTC. Encoded protein: CASSEDRGYYEQYF.

The genes are TRBV5-1 and TRBJ2-3, with 8 bases that match TRBD1. Germline CDR1 and CDR2: SGHRS and YFSETQ. This CDR3 comprises 15 residues. The ends lost 3 bases at V and 3 bases at J; junction bases unmatched: 6. The CDR3 is CASSSTGAWTDTQYF. The DNA of the CDR3 is TGCGCCAGCAGCTCGACAGGGGCGTGGACAGATACGCAGTATTTT.

The rearrangement links TRBV7-9 to TRBJ2-1; 10 bases fit TRBD1. The J segment lost 8 bases and the V segment lost 5 bases, leaving 9 bases of the junction unmatched. The CDR3 sequence is 15 residues long. Per the germline V gene, CDR1 is SEHNR and CDR2 is FQNEAQ (reference sequence). The CDR3 DNA follows: TGTGCCAGCAGCACACGGGACAGGGGTTACGATGAGCAGTTCTTC. Translating it yields CASSTRDRGYDEQFF.

This clonotype was seen more than once but under ten times. The J gene is TRBJ1-2, the V gene TRBV6-6; 12 nucleotides match TRBD1. Germline CDR1 reads MNHNY; CDR2 reads SVGAGI (reference sequence). The CDR3 loop spans 19 amino acids. V shed 0 bases, J shed 8 bases, and the junction held 16 bases outside the gene matches. Here the CDR3 reads CASSYSLGQGARITKGYTF. For the CDR3, the DNA is TGTGCCAGCAGTTACTCGCTGGGACAGGGGGCCCGAATAACAAAGGGCTACACCTTC.

The J gene is TRBJ2-1, the V gene TRBV28, with 10 nucleotides matching TRBD1. Germline V lookup: CDR1 MDHEN, CDR2 SYDVKM. The CDR3 consists of 15 residues. V lost 5 bases to trimming and J lost 5 bases; unmatched junction nucleotides: 6. CDR3: CASSPGQGPNNEQFF. CDR3 sequence (DNA): TGTGCCAGCAGTCCGGGACAGGGGCCTAACAATGAGCAGTTCTTC. Using reference TRBV28 and TRBJ2-1 for the parts outside the CDR3, the full variable domain is DVKVTQSSRYLVKRTGEKVFLECVQDMDHENMFWYRQDPGLGLRLIYFSYDVKMKEKGDIPEGYSVSREKKERFSLILESASTNQTSMYLCASSPGQGPNNEQFFGPGTRLTVL.

This chain uses TRBV12-3 or TRBV12-4 with TRBJ1-1; TRBD1 matches 11 bases. J gave up 13 bases and V 3 bases, and 7 bases lay outside the gene matches. The CDR3 contains 13 residues. The DNA for the CDR3 is TGTGCCAGCAGTTTTGGGGACAGGGGGATAGGTTTCTTT. Translating it yields CASSFGDRGIGFF.

This clonotype was observed a few times. The chain couples TRBV28 to TRBJ1-1; D might be TRBD1 (6 bases). Germline-derived CDR1 and CDR2 are MDHEN and SYDVKM. V was pared by 5 bases and J by 2 bases, with 9 bases between. The CDR3 has 13 residues. The CDR3 protein is CASSTQGNTEAFF. CDR3 coding DNA: TGTGCCAGCAGTACACAGGGCAACACTGAAGCTTTCTTT.

This clonotype was observed at least ten times. The chain links TRBV12-3 or TRBV12-4 to TRBJ1-1, with unresolved D. This CDR3 contains 11 residues. With 11 bases removed from V and 7 bases from J, the gap between germline ends came to 14 bases. The CDR3, as DNA: TGTGCCTCCGGGTTTACAAATGAAGCTTTCTTT. Translation gives CASGFTNEAFF.

V gene TRBV7-9 combines with J gene TRBJ2-3; D perhaps matches TRBD2 (6 bases). The CDR3 has 17 residues. Germline CDR1 is SEHNR and CDR2 is FQNEAQ (reference sequence). Deletions cut 0 bases from V and 2 bases from J, with 15 bases between. The chain's CDR3 is CASSLALAEGATDTQYF. The CDR3 bases are TGTGCCAGCAGCTTAGCTTTAGCGGAGGGAGCCACAGATACGCAGTATTTT.